This is a list of T cell receptor beta chains from one sample in a study of T-cell memory formation after mild COVID-19. From the 5' RACE reads, TCRdb called clonotypes with MiXCR, one entry per CDR3 protein. The sample lists some 160,000 distinct CDR3 sequences; over 10% were seen once. Sequenced input: PBMCs or a T cell subset sorted from them (not recorded which). The source is a man aged 18 to 29 who had mild COVID-19 (a few samples of this study predate the infection). Cell type and time point are not known. Both conserved end residues are part of each CDR3. The D gene is left open where the match is weak. Clone size appears in some rows only: once, few, many, or a class for an expanded clone.

V gene: TRBV7-3; clone size: few; D gene: TRBD1; J gene: TRBJ2-1; CDR3 protein: CASTTGGSYNEQFF; CDR3 DNA: TGTGCCAGCACCACAGGGGGCTCCTACAATGAGCAGTTCTTC
V gene: TRBV6-1; clone size: .; D gene: TRBD2; J gene: TRBJ2-1; CDR3 protein: CASSEAPASGGGYNEQFF; CDR3 DNA: TGTGCCAGCAGTGAAGCGCCGGCTAGCGGGGGGGGCTACAATGAGCAGTTCTTC
V gene: TRBV5-1; clone size: .; D gene: .; J gene: TRBJ2-1; CDR3 protein: CASSLADGDNEQFF; CDR3 DNA: TGCGCCAGCAGCTTGGCCGATGGCGACAATGAGCAGTTCTTC
V gene: TRBV7-3; clone size: many; D gene: TRBD1; J gene: TRBJ2-1; CDR3 protein: CASSPTPGTGGSYNEQFF; CDR3 DNA: TGTGCCAGCAGCCCCACCCCGGGCACAGGGGGCTCCTACAATGAGCAGTTCTTC
V gene: TRBV7-3; clone size: .; D gene: .; J gene: TRBJ1-3; CDR3 protein: CASSLGSGNTIYF; CDR3 DNA: TGTGCCAGCAGCCTGGGATCTGGAAACACCATATATTTT
V gene: TRBV6-2/TRBV6-3; clone size: .; D gene: .; J gene: TRBJ1-2; CDR3 protein: CASSFGGVNYGYTF; CDR3 DNA: TGTGCCAGCAGTTTTGGGGGAGTTAACTATGGCTACACCTTC
V gene: TRBV4-3; clone size: few; D gene: .; J gene: TRBJ2-1; CDR3 protein: CASSQVGPATNEQFF; CDR3 DNA: TGCGCCAGCAGCCAAGTGGGTCCGGCAACCAATGAGCAGTTCTTC
V gene: TRBV7-8; clone size: .; D gene: .; J gene: TRBJ2-7; CDR3 protein: CASSLAGGLLTYEQYF; CDR3 DNA: TGTGCCAGCAGCTTAGCGGGTGGGCTACTCACCTACGAGCAGTACTTC
V gene: TRBV7-9; clone size: .; D gene: .; J gene: TRBJ2-3; CDR3 protein: CAGVGSGTDTQYF; CDR3 DNA: TGTGCCGGGGTGGGTAGCGGCACAGATACGCAGTATTTT
V gene: TRBV5-6; clone size: .; D gene: TRBD1; J gene: TRBJ2-7; CDR3 protein: CASSFDRTGVNEQYF; CDR3 DNA: TGTGCCAGCAGCTTCGACCGGACAGGGGTGAACGAGCAGTACTTC
V gene: TRBV15; clone size: few; D gene: TRBD2; J gene: TRBJ2-3; CDR3 protein: CATSRDFGSGGFRTQYF; CDR3 DNA: TGTGCCACCAGCAGAGATTTTGGTAGCGGGGGGTTCCGTACGCAGTATTTT
V gene: TRBV20-1; clone size: once; D gene: .; J gene: TRBJ2-7; CDR3 protein: CRAGGGGAYEQYF; CDR3 DNA: TGCAGGGCTGGGGGCGGGGGAGCCTACGAGCAGTACTTC
V gene: TRBV29-1; clone size: few; D gene: .; J gene: TRBJ2-7; CDR3 protein: CSVEGVVGSTYEQYF; CDR3 DNA: TGCAGCGTTGAAGGGGTCGTGGGGTCTACCTACGAGCAGTACTTC
V gene: TRBV6-6; clone size: few; D gene: .; J gene: TRBJ2-1; CDR3 protein: CASSYSRVYNEQFF; CDR3 DNA: TGTGCCAGCAGTTACTCGAGGGTCTACAATGAGCAGTTCTTC
V gene: TRBV5-8; clone size: many; D gene: TRBD1; J gene: TRBJ1-1; CDR3 protein: CASSLGYRGRYTEAFF; CDR3 DNA: TGTGCCAGCAGCTTGGGCTACAGGGGGAGGTACACTGAAGCTTTCTTT
V gene: TRBV7-2; clone size: few; D gene: .; J gene: TRBJ2-3; CDR3 protein: CASSLNPGRGRTDTQYF; CDR3 DNA: TGTGCCAGCAGCTTAAACCCCGGGAGGGGGCGCACAGATACGCAGTATTTT
V gene: TRBV28; clone size: .; D gene: .; J gene: TRBJ1-5; CDR3 protein: CASSLGRGFQPQHF; CDR3 DNA: TGTGCCAGCAGTTTAGGGAGGGGTTTTCAGCCACAGCATTTT
V gene: TRBV25-1; clone size: few; D gene: .; J gene: TRBJ1-1; CDR3 protein: CASSDSGFAEAFF; CDR3 DNA: TGTGCCAGCAGTGATTCGGGGTTCGCTGAAGCTTTCTTT
V gene: TRBV7-2; clone size: many; D gene: .; J gene: TRBJ1-5; CDR3 protein: CASSSGQNQPQHF; CDR3 DNA: TGTGCCAGCAGCTCCGGACAGAATCAGCCCCAGCATTTT
V gene: TRBV7-3; clone size: many; D gene: .; J gene: TRBJ2-2; CDR3 protein: CASSLRQSTGELFF; CDR3 DNA: TGTGCCAGCAGCTTAAGACAGTCCACCGGGGAGCTGTTTTTT
V gene: TRBV15; clone size: .; D gene: .; J gene: TRBJ1-2; CDR3 protein: CATSMRENYGYTF; CDR3 DNA: TGTGCCACCAGTATGCGAGAGAACTATGGCTACACCTTC
V gene: TRBV27; clone size: few; D gene: .; J gene: TRBJ2-3; CDR3 protein: CASSLGDSLDTQYF; CDR3 DNA: TGTGCCAGCAGTTTAGGAGACAGCCTAGATACGCAGTATTTT
V gene: TRBV20-1; clone size: .; D gene: .; J gene: TRBJ1-1; CDR3 protein: CSARTANTEAFF; CDR3 DNA: TGCAGTGCTAGAACGGCGAACACTGAAGCTTTCTTT
V gene: TRBV6-5; clone size: many; D gene: TRBD1; J gene: TRBJ2-3; CDR3 protein: CASSLDRAADTQYF; CDR3 DNA: TGTGCCAGCAGCCTCGACAGGGCAGCAGATACGCAGTATTTT
V gene: TRBV29-1; clone size: .; D gene: TRBD1; J gene: TRBJ2-7; CDR3 protein: CSVRQGSQREQYF; CDR3 DNA: TGCAGCGTCCGACAGGGTTCTCAACGAGAGCAGTACTTC
V gene: TRBV9; clone size: few; D gene: TRBD1; J gene: TRBJ1-1; CDR3 protein: CASSVGDRHNTEAFF; CDR3 DNA: TGTGCCAGCAGCGTAGGGGACAGGCATAACACTGAAGCTTTCTTT
V gene: TRBV20-1; clone size: few; D gene: TRBD2; J gene: TRBJ2-3; CDR3 protein: CSATRGAVTDTQYF; CDR3 DNA: TGCAGTGCTACGCGGGGGGCCGTGACAGATACGCAGTATTTT
V gene: TRBV7-9; clone size: few; D gene: TRBD1; J gene: TRBJ1-6; CDR3 protein: CASSGPTGGSNNSPLHF; CDR3 DNA: TGTGCCAGCAGCGGACCGACAGGGGGAAGTAATAATTCACCCCTCCACTTT
V gene: TRBV5-1; clone size: few; D gene: .; J gene: TRBJ2-3; CDR3 protein: CASSLGSGSDTQYF; CDR3 DNA: TGCGCCAGCAGCTTGGGTTCGGGGTCAGATACGCAGTATTTT
V gene: TRBV5-4; clone size: .; D gene: TRBD2; J gene: TRBJ2-1; CDR3 protein: CASSLAGGREQFF; CDR3 DNA: TGTGCCAGCAGCTTAGCGGGGGGGCGGGAGCAGTTCTTC
V gene: TRBV20-1; clone size: .; D gene: TRBD1; J gene: TRBJ2-7; CDR3 protein: CSAIGQGGEQYF; CDR3 DNA: TGCAGTGCTATAGGACAGGGAGGCGAGCAGTACTTC
V gene: TRBV12-3/TRBV12-4; clone size: .; D gene: TRBD2; J gene: TRBJ2-3; CDR3 protein: CASRERGGWPDTQYF; CDR3 DNA: TGTGCCAGCAGGGAGCGGGGGGGCTGGCCAGATACGCAGTATTTT
V gene: TRBV5-4; clone size: few; D gene: .; J gene: TRBJ2-1; CDR3 protein: CASSTPSQGQGEQFF; CDR3 DNA: TGTGCCAGCAGCACTCCGTCGCAGGGCCAGGGGGAGCAGTTCTTC
V gene: TRBV5-5; clone size: .; D gene: .; J gene: TRBJ1-5; CDR3 protein: CASSLWGNQPQHF; CDR3 DNA: TGTGCCAGCAGCTTGTGGGGGAATCAGCCCCAGCATTTT
V gene: TRBV14; clone size: .; D gene: .; J gene: TRBJ2-5; CDR3 protein: CASSRIGRPDQETQYF; CDR3 DNA: TGTGCCAGCAGCCGTATAGGGAGACCGGACCAAGAGACCCAGTACTTC
V gene: TRBV7-3; clone size: .; D gene: TRBD2; J gene: TRBJ2-5; CDR3 protein: CASSRRAGGLETQYF; CDR3 DNA: TGTGCCAGCAGCCGCAGAGCGGGGGGGTTAGAGACCCAGTACTTC
V gene: TRBV18; clone size: .; D gene: TRBD2; J gene: TRBJ2-1; CDR3 protein: CASSPIQRERQFF; CDR3 DNA: TGTGCCAGCTCACCAATCCAGCGGGAGAGGCAGTTCTTC
V gene: TRBV20-1; clone size: .; D gene: TRBD1; J gene: TRBJ2-1; CDR3 protein: CSALGTGGYNEQFF; CDR3 DNA: TGCAGTGCTCTCGGGACAGGGGGCTACAATGAGCAGTTCTTC
V gene: TRBV3-1; clone size: .; D gene: .; J gene: TRBJ1-2; CDR3 protein: CASSRTRAGYTF; CDR3 DNA: TGTGCCAGCAGCCGAACAAGGGCTGGCTACACCTTC
V gene: TRBV5-1; clone size: .; D gene: .; J gene: TRBJ1-2; CDR3 protein: CASSLDQQGYGGYTF; CDR3 DNA: TGCGCCAGCAGCTTGGACCAGCAAGGTTATGGGGGCTACACCTTC